This T cell receptor beta chain was identified during a study of blood T cell repertoires in COVID-19. The CDR3 is made up of 13 amino acids. Trimming cost V 8 bases and J 2 bases; bases outside gene matches: 3. Looked up from germline, CDR1 is SNHLY and CDR2 is FYNNEI. Seattle's cohort entered during active infection and was followed longitudinally. Authors' methods: Estimation of nucleated cell counts was performed using reference gene primer amplification. Repertoires were generated with immunoSEQ multiplex PCR, while TCRdb's copy carries only in-frame clones and drops some. For V, J and clone size, that table is used; D and trimming come from the DNA. The repertoire has hundreds of thousands of clones, almost 90% of them found once; the top ten carry about 7%.

Material for sequencing was peripheral blood. The J gene is TRBJ1-1, the V gene TRBV2, with 9 bases identical to TRBD1. This receptor was identified in a woman between 65 and 79 years old with COVID-19, enrolled during active disease. The CDR3, as DNA: TGTGCCAGCGGGGACAGGGCTAACACTGAAGCTTTCTTT. As protein: CASGDRANTEAFF.